This T cell receptor (beta chain) appears in the sequencing data of a study of blood T cell repertoires in COVID-19. About the study: Whether acute or convalescent, the COVID-19 samples came from the United States, Italy and Spain. T cells, B-cell-depleted T cells, or PBMCs supplied cDNA or gDNA.

This clone was seen only once. This CDR3 contains 15 residues. Per the germline V gene, CDR1 is SGHNT and CDR2 is YYREEE (reference sequence). V lost 1 base and J lost 1; bases outside the gene matches: 2. Per the original data handling: Researchers report that nucleated cell counts were estimated from reference gene primer amplification. The assay was immunoSEQ multiplex PCR, and TCRdb's table has in-frame clones only and misses some. For V, J and clone size, that table is used; D and trimming come from the DNA. The sample carries 250,000 or so clones, 84% recorded once. Assignments of participants to cohorts depended upon their own reported clinical history.

What was sequenced was PBMCs or T cells enriched from blood (not recorded which). The rearrangement joins TRBV5-4 to TRBJ2-3; 8 nucleotides align to TRBD2. The sequence was obtained from a man in his sixties who had recovered from COVID-19. The CDR3 DNA reads TGTGCCAGCAGCTTGAGCGGGGGCCGCACAGATACGCAGTATTTT. It specifies CASSLSGGRTDTQYF.